Listed here is a single T cell receptor (beta chain). This sample is drawn from a study of blood T cell repertoires in COVID-19. Overall study context: Samples representing acute and convalescent COVID-19 were sourced from the United States, Italy and Spain.

Per the original methods: Researchers report that nucleated cell counts were estimated from reference gene primer amplification. Clones were sequenced by immunoSEQ multiplex PCR, and TCRdb holds only the in-frame ones, with some missing. That table supplies the V and J calls and clone size; D and trimming were determined from the DNA. The table lists roughly 310,000 clones, 88% of them singletons. V trimming: 4 bases; J trimming: 4 bases; junction bases outside the gene matches: 10. Germline loops: CDR1 SGHDT, CDR2 YYEEEE. The CDR3 extends over 15 amino acids. The receptor was derived from a woman aged 50 to 60 with active or convalescent COVID-19. Sequenced input: peripheral blood. The V call is TRBV5-6, the J call TRBJ1-2; 7 bases align to TRBD1. The CDR3 DNA follows: TGTGCCAGCAGCCCCTCCAGGGGGGTGCGCTATGGCTACACCTTC. Protein sequence: CASSPSRGVRYGYTF.